Listed below are T cell receptor beta chains from one sample, sequenced in a study of T cell repertoires in cytomegalovirus infection. TCRdb used MiXCR to reprocess the reads, holding one entry per CDR3 protein. The repertoire holds approximately 500,000 distinct CDR3 sequences, with 26% as singletons. Sequencing was done on a sample of PBMCs. The origin of the receptors is a human donor in good health (CMV status not recorded). Some clones in this sample may be carry-over from other donors' samples. Each CDR3 is given with its conserved first and last residue.

TRBJ2-1 | TRBV6-2/TRBV6-3 | CASSYSKIAGGEQFF
TRBJ1-3 | TRBV7-2 | CASSKQFGNTIYF
TRBJ2-1 | TRBV7-9 | CASSLMSGSYEQFF
TRBJ1-1 | TRBV6-5 | CASSYPGGAFF
TRBJ2-5 | TRBV29-1 | CSVSTTGPETQYF
TRBJ2-5 | TRBV10-3 | CAISEEGGPGETQYF
TRBJ1-1 | TRBV18 | CASSPRTGGDGTEAFF
TRBJ1-1 | TRBV29-1 | CSVEPFMNTEAFF
TRBJ1-2 | TRBV7-8 | CASEQGGGNYGYTF
TRBJ2-4 | TRBV28 | CASSSQGARAKNIQYF
TRBJ2-3 | TRBV7-2 | CASSASSSGSKSDTQYF
TRBJ2-5 | TRBV7-2 | CASSAHTGYGETQYF
TRBJ2-1 | TRBV6-2/TRBV6-3 | CASAGGLYNEQFF
TRBJ1-1 | TRBV2 | CASKGQWNTEAFF
TRBJ2-5 | TRBV6-1 | CASSEVSQETQYF
TRBJ2-7 | TRBV7-6 | CASSLVAGPDPYEQYF
TRBJ2-7 | TRBV10-3 | CAISHGGFLEQYF
TRBJ1-3 | TRBV7-3 | CASGPGLSSGNTIYF
TRBJ2-7 | TRBV6-5 | CASSYLGQNYEQYF
TRBJ1-2 | TRBV7-9 | CASSQTGQGNYGYTF
TRBJ2-2 | TRBV11-3 | CASKGGVNTGELFF
TRBJ2-7 | TRBV7-8 | CASSLEGGGLGFEQYF
TRBJ1-2 | TRBV11-3 | CASSFGLGNIRQDYGYTF
TRBJ2-3 | TRBV7-8 | CASSLRQLLDTQYF
TRBJ2-7 | TRBV6-1 | CASSERWLAGSFSYEQYF
TRBJ1-6 | TRBV12-3/TRBV12-4 | CASSLGHNSPLHF
TRBJ2-1 | TRBV15 | CATSRDAWAGGKYNEQFF
TRBJ1-3 | TRBV5-6 | CASSLGGLRNTIYF
TRBJ1-1 | TRBV29-1 | CSVHGSNTEAFF
TRBJ2-2 | TRBV6-8 | CASKLSGAQNTGELFF
TRBJ1-1 | TRBV28 | CATEEGALDTEAFF
TRBJ2-7 | TRBV15 | CATSKLSGSYLNEQYF
TRBJ2-3 | TRBV6-2/TRBV6-3 | CASSFRDSVRTAVTDTQYF
TRBJ1-5 | TRBV4-1 | CASSQVGQPNQPQHF
TRBJ2-5 | TRBV7-2 | CASSLLAGGRETQYF